Each of the 17 T cell receptor beta chains below was sequenced from the same sample in a study of cytomegalovirus exposure and HLA in healthy donors. Primers included in the PCR were 60 Vbeta and 13 Jbeta primers. Assay used: immunoSEQ multiplex PCR; TCRdb lists only in-frame clones, some missing. The sample consists of around 150,000 clones, over 70% of them appearing once. The specimen sequenced was PBMCs. All receptors derive from a man aged 40-55 years in good health and CMV-seropositive.

Only one count was recorded for this clone. V and J are TRBV4-2 and TRBJ2-2, with 10 bases aligning to TRBD2. The germline V gene has CDR1 LGHNA and CDR2 YNFKEQ. The CDR3 has 17 amino acids. The junction had 6 bases not matched to a gene; V was cut back by 0 bases and J by 5 bases. The CDR3 here is CASSQEMSGRATGELFF. CDR3 sequence (DNA): TGTGCCAGCAGCCAAGAGATGAGCGGGAGGGCAACCGGGGAGCTGTTTTTT.

The J gene is TRBJ2-1, the V gene TRBV5-8; 15 bases map to TRBD2. The germline V gene encodes CDR1 SGHTS and CDR2 YDEGEE. The junction had 10 bases not matched to a gene; V was cut back by 6 bases and J by 0 bases. The CDR3 totals 19 residues. CDR3 loop: CASIPPGLAGGGSYNEQFF. The CDR3 DNA follows: TGTGCCAGCATCCCTCCGGGACTAGCGGGAGGCGGCTCCTACAATGAGCAGTTCTTC.

Note on this clone: Other DNA sequences in this specimen translate into the identical CDR3. The chain couples TRBV5-1 to TRBJ2-5; the D gene is possibly TRBD1 (5 bases). Germline assignment: CDR1 SGHRS and CDR2 YFSETQ. CDR3 length: 13 amino acids. Trimming removed 1 base from V and 5 bases from J, with 9 bases in between. The DNA for the CDR3 is TGCGCCAGCAGCTTGCAGGGTTTGGAGACCCAGTACTTC. Translation: CASSLQGLETQYF.

This chain connects TRBV4-1 to TRBJ2-7; 8 bases map to TRBD1. CDR1 is MGHRA and CDR2 is YSYEKL in the germline V gene. Trimming removed 3 bases from V and 4 bases from J; junction bases left unmatched: 11. This CDR3 contains 16 residues. Here the CDR3 DNA reads TGCGCCAGCAGCCACAGCGCGACAGGGGAGAGTTACGAGCAGTACTTC. Its translation is CASSHSATGESYEQYF.

Here the CDR3 DNA reads TGTGCCAGCAAAGGAGGGTTTGAGCAGTTCTTC. This gives the protein CASKGGFEQFF. The gene calls are TRBV4-2 and TRBJ2-1; D possibly corresponds to TRBD2 (6 bases). Trimming stripped 7 bases from V and 9 bases from J, with 10 bases between. The CDR3 covers 11 residues. CDR1 and CDR2 (germline): LGHNA, YNFKEQ.

The chain has TRBV28 and TRBJ2-2, with a tentative D call TRBD2 (6 bases). CDR1 and CDR2 (germline): MDHEN, SYDVKM. This CDR3 has 14 amino acids. V was cut by 6 bases and J by 6 bases, with 14 bases left in between. The CDR3 nucleotides read TGTGCCAGCAGACCGGGACTGTATGCCGGGGAGCTGTTTTTT. It translates to CASRPGLYAGELFF.

V gene TRBV7-8 combines with J gene TRBJ2-3; TRBD2 matches 11 bases. The CDR3 loop spans 18 amino acids. The V gene end was trimmed by 5 bases and the J gene end by 5 bases; junction bases not matched to a gene: 15. From germline, CDR1 is SGHVS and CDR2 FQNEAQ. As DNA, the CDR3 is TGTGCCAGCAGCCTCCGCATAGCGGGAGGGGAAGTAGTAGATACGCAGTATTTT. Encoded protein: CASSLRIAGGEVVDTQYF.

Only a few counts were recorded for this clone. The chain employs TRBV6-6 and TRBJ2-7; 12 positions agree with TRBD1. The CDR3 length is 16 residues. Germline lookup yields CDR1 MNHNY and CDR2 SVGAGI (reference sequence). After removal of 2 bases from V and 6 bases from J, the junction contained 8 bases not matched to a gene. The CDR3 nucleotides read TGTGCCAGCAGTTACCCGGGACAGGGGGCACGGCGCGAGCAGTACTTC. Amino acid sequence: CASSYPGQGARREQYF.

Details on this clone: One end of the junction is discordant with germline, which a read error may explain. The sample contains more than one DNA sequence encoding this CDR3. The rearrangement uses TRBV27 and TRBJ1-6; D is uncertain. The germline V gene encodes CDR1 MNHEY and CDR2 SMNVEV (reference sequence). The CDR3 is 16 amino acids. CDR3 protein: CASTSTGARVNSPLHF. The CDR3 DNA reads as TGTGCCAGCACGAGTACGGGAGCTAGGGTTAATTCCCCCCTCCACTTT.

This rearrangement joins TRBV4-1 to TRBJ1-2; TRBD1 is a possible D gene (6 bases). The germline gives CDR1 MGHRA, CDR2 YSYEKL. V lost 4 bases and J lost 8, with 17 bases in between. There are 14 residues in the CDR3. Here the CDR3 DNA reads TGCGCCAGCAGCCCCCTATCGTTCCAGGGGGGCTACACCTTC. Protein product: CASSPLSFQGGYTF.

The J gene is TRBJ2-3, the V gene TRBV5-6; 10 nucleotides line up with TRBD1. The CDR3 is made up of 15 amino acids. V trimming: 4 bases; J trimming: 2 bases; junction bases outside the gene matches: 4. The germline V gene encodes CDR1 SGHDT and CDR2 YYEEEE. The CDR3 DNA sequence: TGTGCCAGCAGCCCCGGGACAGGGGTCACAGATACGCAGTATTTT. Protein sequence: CASSPGTGVTDTQYF.

This clone was recorded only once. The rearrangement uses TRBV5-6 and TRBJ2-2; the D gene is possibly TRBD1 (5 bases). The V end lost 1 base, the J end lost 6 bases, and 7 bases lay between the germline ends. The germline gives CDR1 SGHDT, CDR2 YYEEEE. CDR3 size: 13 residues. Here the CDR3 reads CASSLSGPGELFF. The CDR3 DNA follows: TGTGCCAGCAGCTTGTCAGGGCCCGGGGAGCTGTTTTTT.

The CDR3: CASRPDRERDNYGYTF. The CDR3 region has the DNA TGCGCCAGCAGACCGGACAGGGAACGTGATAACTATGGCTACACCTTC. V is TRBV5-1 and J is TRBJ1-2, with 8 bases that match TRBD1. V lost 5 bases, J lost 1 base, and 10 bases stayed unmatched. Germline V gene lookup returns CDR1 SGHRS and CDR2 YFSETQ. This CDR3 spans 16 amino acids.

The genes are TRBV7-8 and TRBJ2-5, with 13 positions matching TRBD2. Germline V lookup: CDR1 SGHVS, CDR2 FQNEAQ. The junction had 11 bases not matched to a gene; V was cut back by 5 bases and J by 5 bases. The CDR3 contains 17 residues. CDR3 in DNA: TGTGCCAGCAGCCAAAGGAGTGGACTAGCGGGAGTGGAGACCCAGTACTTC. Translation gives CASSQRSGLAGVETQYF. Filled out from reference TRBV7-8 and TRBJ2-5, the complete variable domain reads GAGVSQSPRYKVAKRGQDVALRCDPISGHVSLFWYQQALGQGPEFLTYFQNEAQLDKSGLPSDRFFAERPEGSVSTLKIQRTQQEDSAVYLCASSQRSGLAGVETQYFGPGTRLLVL.

The V and J genes are TRBV30 and TRBJ2-5; 7 bases are shared with TRBD2. The V gene end was trimmed by 0 bases and the J gene end by 11 bases; junction bases not matched to a gene: 6. The CDR3 runs 12 residues. From germline, CDR1 is GTSNPN and CDR2 SVGIG (reference sequence). The CDR3 region is CAWSVGGKEQYF. The DNA for the CDR3 is TGTGCCTGGAGTGTGGGGGGGAAAGAGCAGTACTTC.

Details on this clone: One junction end disagrees with the germline gene, perhaps due to a read error. This chain uses TRBV7-8 with TRBJ1-4, with 7 bases fitting TRBD1. Germline lookup yields CDR1 SGHVS and CDR2 FQNEAQ. The CDR3 runs to 15 residues. The CDR3 reads CASSLLNRGNAKLFF. CDR3 DNA: TGTGCCAGCAGCCTTCTCAACAGGGGTAATGCAAAACTGTTTTTT.

The chain employs TRBV9 and TRBJ2-5, with 7 positions matching TRBD1. With V trimmed by 0 bases and J by 2 bases, 1 base remained unmatched. The CDR3 sequence is 14 residues long. In germline, CDR1 is SGDLS, CDR2 YYNGEE. The CDR3 here is CASSVGDRQETQYF. The CDR3 DNA follows: TGTGCCAGCAGCGTAGGGGACAGACAAGAGACCCAGTACTTC.